This entry describes one T cell receptor beta chain. The data were obtained in a study of T cells after yellow fever vaccination. At the level of the study: Preparing low-cell-number fractions relied on SMART-Seq v4 Ultra Low Input. Study observations and caveats: The study noted that FACS-sorted repertoires could contain abundant clonotypes contaminating from the bulk population. On re-exposure, the response was weaker but peaked faster, at day 5 versus 15. A small share of clonotypes appeared in both CD4 and CD8 compartments.

CDR3 length: 14 amino acids. Germline V gene lookup returns CDR1 LNHDA and CDR2 SQIVND (reference sequence). Deletions cut 11 bases from V and 2 bases from J, with 16 bases between. Via MiXCR, TCRdb re-called the 5' RACE reads, giving one row per CDR3 protein. Here the sample spans around 88,000 distinct CDR3 sequences, about an eighth being singletons. The sequenced sample was CD8+ T cells not binding an NS4B(214-222) dextramer, sorted from PBMCs, obtained 21 days after the first yellow fever vaccination. V is TRBV19 and J is TRBJ1-5, with a possible D match to TRBD1 (5 bases). The clonotype was recovered from a man between 18 and 35 years old who received the YFV17D yellow fever vaccine. The CDR3 reads CACKGRGRNQPQHF. The CDR3 DNA reads TGTGCCTGTAAAGGGAGGGGTCGCAATCAGCCCCAGCATTTT.